Described below is a single TCR beta chain sequence and its context. The specificity of this receptor is unknown. Base qualities were left out, and no much larger clone turns up one base away. The cysteine opens and the phenylalanine closes a CDR3 of 15 amino acids. Here the CDR3 DNA is all that survives: 45 bases in frame from base 1. Between the V and J ends, shortened by 0 bases and 2 bases respectively, the junction contains 11 bases. CDR1 and CDR2 are read off the germline V gene as MNHEY and SVGAGI. The data originate from a study of T cells in Graves' hyperthyroidism and ophthalmopathy (dated by TCRdb to about 2019). General notes on the study: Peripheral blood samples were taken at initial diagnosis, before any treatment was given. To identify distinguishing TCR V-J signatures, a discovery cohort of 90 to 100 patients was used, comprising some 45 with Graves' ophthalmopathy and around 60 with stable Graves' hyperthyroidism. Prospective prediction of ophthalmopathy was tested in an independent validation cohort consisting of some 19 hyperthyroidism patients and 17 patients who later progressed to ophthalmopathy. The 90 to 100 discovery patients were randomly divided into training and test sets at a 7:3 ratio. Thyroid tissue and blood T-cell repertoires from more than 5 Graves' hyperthyroidism patients were also compared in the study. Following sampling, methimazole starting at 30 mg daily was given to hyperthyroidism patients, and high-dose intravenous methylprednisolone was given to ophthalmopathy patients. TCR Vbeta CDR3 sequencing of 140 or so peripheral blood samples (under 45 ophthalmopathy, about 74 hyperthyroidism and roughly 17 progressor patients) is reported in the paper. General study outcomes and caveats: Most expanded thyroid clonotypes (frequency above 0.001) were also found in blood, which suggests that blood repertoires may mirror thyroid immune responses. Ophthalmopathy was separated from stable hyperthyroidism by a 13 V-J signature model, with approximately 90% sensitivity and approximately 81% specificity obtained in cross-validation and 80%/75% obtained in testing. In validation, the model predicted progression to ophthalmopathy a median of 6.5 months before onset, with approximately 68% sensitivity and about 72% specificity. Sample size was not statistically predetermined, and investigators were not blinded to group allocation.

The TCR beta CDR3 regions were amplified from the RNA transcripts. The TCR CDR3 was subjected to a first round of RT-PCR using the HTBI primer set and the Qiagen OneStep RT-PCR kit. Libraries were constructed in a second round of multiplex PCR, after which size selection and purification were performed. Sequencing of the libraries was done on an Illumina HiSeq2000 using paired-end 100 bp reads. Per the source publication's procedure: Raw data were processed with SOAPnuke, discarding reads with adapters, uncalled bases, mean Phred below 15, or no exact constant-primer or identifier match. COPE v1.2.5 was used to merge high-quality paired reads, and clonotypes were defined as unique nucleotide sequences. Clonotypes were aligned to IMGT TRBV, TRBD and TRBJ reference segments using MiTCR v1.1. The analysis was restricted to V-J combinations with a frequency above 0.0001, which together covered approximately 99% of the repertoires. A TCS score was defined as the ratio between F50 (clonal expansion) and ExV (chaos), using BLOSUM62-based TCRdist between CDR3 peptides within each V-J. Welch's t-statistics and random forest reduced around 550 V-J features to roughly 13, which were used in a naive Bayes classifier (R e1071). TCRdb itself trimmed the public reads at Q25 with fastp, ran MiXCR and retained productive beta chains. All rows with the same CDR3 protein become a single entry with the most common DNA and genes. The V and J calls and clone size are TCRdb's, not the authors'. For this sample there are under 400,000 distinct CDR3 sequences; roughly 18% appear just once. The ten largest clones capture around 47% of the sample.

Stable Graves' hyperthyroidism was defined as the absence of progression to ophthalmopathy over 18 months of follow-up. The hyperthyroidism patients were between 18 and 65 years old and newly diagnosed, with a disease duration of less than 2 months. Patients with uncontrolled infections, other autoimmune diseases, pregnancy or lactation were excluded. Clinical symptoms, serum thyroxine and TRAb, thyroid ultrasound, and orbital computed tomography formed the basis for the diagnoses. Ficoll-Paque density gradient centrifugation was used to isolate PBMCs from around 10 ml of fresh peripheral blood. Total RNA was extracted using Trizol reagent, and RNA quality was assessed on an Agilent 2100 Bioanalyzer.

This receptor was taken from a woman aged 50 to 60 with Graves' hyperthyroidism. Sequenced: blood. The V and J segments used are TRBV6-5 and TRBJ2-7, with the D gene too uncertain to name. Here the CDR3 is given as CASSYSSSLTYEQYF. The DNA sequence is TGTGCCAGCAGTTACTCTTCCTCGCTCACCTACGAGCAGTACTTC.